This entry features one T cell receptor (beta chain) sequence. Its cognate antigen is unknown. The data were produced by immunoSEQ multiplex PCR, yet TCRdb's version contains in-frame clones alone and is incomplete. The data show over 120,000 clones, 90% to 95% seen once. This sample is drawn from a study of T cell responses to AZD1222 COVID-19 vaccine. CDR3 length equals 13 residues. Deletions cut 3 bases from V and 5 bases from J, with 10 bases between. Germline V gene lookup returns CDR1 MNHEY and CDR2 SMNVEV (reference sequence). The study's findings and limits: Mostly white British, mostly female donors; authors suggested clonal diversity may be underestimated.

The sample here was peripheral blood, taken on day 0 of AZD1222 vaccination. The origin of this receptor is an adult in good health. V gene TRBV27 combines with J gene TRBJ1-2; the D is unclear. CDR3: CASSFGPGYGYTF. CDR3 in DNA: TGTGCCAGCAGTTTCGGGCCGGGGTATGGCTACACCTTC.